A selection of T cell receptor beta chains follows, all from one sample in a study of T cells in Graves' hyperthyroidism and ophthalmopathy. TCRdb re-called the multiplex PCR reads through MiXCR, storing one row per CDR3 protein. This table holds roughly 840,000 distinct CDR3 sequences, about 38% found once. Material for sequencing was blood. The source is a man between 18 and 29 years old with Graves' hyperthyroidism. Both conserved end residues are part of each CDR3. D genes are given only for firm matches. Clone size is stated in some rows and not others, as once, few, many or a class when expanded.

>many|TRBJ2-7|TRBV29-1|NA
TGCAGCGTTATGGGGGTAGAGCAGTACTTC
CSVMGVEQYF
>NA|TRBJ1-1|TRBV12-3/TRBV12-4|TRBD1
TGTGCCAGCAGTTCGGGACAGGGATGGACTGAAGCTTTCTTT
CASSSGQGWTEAFF
>many|TRBJ1-5|TRBV7-9|NA
TGTGCCAGCAGCCAGGACATCCAGCCCCAGCATTTT
CASSQDIQPQHF
>NA|TRBJ1-2|TRBV14|TRBD1
TGCGCCAGCAGCCGGGTCCCGGGACAGGGTTTGGGGAGGCTTATCAACTATGGCTACACCTTC
CASSRVPGQGLGRLINYGYTF
>few|TRBJ1-1|TRBV5-5|TRBD1
TGTGCCAGCAGCAGACAGGGCCGGCCTGAAGCTTTCTTT
CASSRQGRPEAFF
>NA|TRBJ1-1|TRBV7-3|NA
TGTGCCGGCAGCCCAGGCGGGGCGAACACTGAAGCTTTCTTT
CAGSPGGANTEAFF
>NA|TRBJ1-5|TRBV7-3|TRBD1
TGTGCCAGCAGCTTGGGACAGGGGGAGCCCCAGCATTTT
CASSLGQGEPQHF
>many|TRBJ1-6|TRBV12-3/TRBV12-4|NA
TGTGCCAGCAGTTTTGCAGATTCACCCCTCCACTTT
CASSFADSPLHF
>NA|TRBJ2-6|TRBV7-8|NA
TGTGCCAGCAGGATGGACGTGGGTGGGGCCAACGTCCTGACTTTC
CASRMDVGGANVLTF
>many|TRBJ2-5|TRBV7-8|NA
TGTGCCAGCAGCCACAGGGTAGAGACCCAGTACTTC
CASSHRVETQYF
>NA|TRBJ2-5|TRBV2|TRBD2
TGTGCCAACGCAGGTCGGGGGGTGAAAGAGACCCAGTACTTC
CANAGRGVKETQYF
>NA|TRBJ2-2|TRBV5-6|NA
TGTGCCAGCAGCTTGCCAGGGCGCGACACCGGGGAGCTGTTTTTT
CASSLPGRDTGELFF
>many|TRBJ1-2|TRBV29-1|NA
TGCAGCGTTGTCCCCGACGGTGCGTATGGCTACACCTTC
CSVVPDGAYGYTF
>few|TRBJ2-7|TRBV4-1|TRBD1
TGCGCCAGCAGCCAGGCGACAGGGTTCCACGAGCAGTACTTC
CASSQATGFHEQYF
>few|TRBJ2-7|TRBV12-3/TRBV12-4|NA
TGTGCCAGCAGTTTCGCCCGGGAGCTAATCGACTCCTACGAGCAGTACTTC
CASSFARELIDSYEQYF
>few|TRBJ2-2|TRBV5-1|TRBD1
TGCGCCAGCAGCTTGGTATGGCGGACAGGGGGTACCGGGGAGCTGTTTTTT
CASSLVWRTGGTGELFF
>NA|TRBJ1-6|TRBV7-2|NA
TGTGCCAGCAGCCCCTCGAACGGGGATAATTCACCCCTCCACTTT
CASSPSNGDNSPLHF
>many|TRBJ1-4|TRBV29-1|NA
TGCAGCGCCCGACCGGCAACTAATGAAAAACTGTTTTTT
CSARPATNEKLFF
>NA|TRBJ2-7|TRBV2|NA
TGTGCCAGCAGTGCAGGGGCGGGTCTTCACAAAGAGCAGTACTTC
CASSAGAGLHKEQYF
>NA|TRBJ2-7|TRBV7-2|NA
TGTGCCAGCAGTCAACGGTCTCGATTTGGCGAGCAGTACTTC
CASSQRSRFGEQYF
>many|TRBJ2-5|TRBV19|TRBD1
TGTGCCACTCGACAGGGTCCGGAGACCCAGTACTTC
CATRQGPETQYF
>NA|TRBJ1-1|TRBV19|NA
TGTGCCAGTAAAATCTCAGGGTGGAACACTGAAGCTTTCTTT
CASKISGWNTEAFF
>NA|TRBJ2-3|TRBV10-1|TRBD2
TGCGCCAGCAGTGAGAGGCGGGGGGGCACAGATACGCAGTATTTT
CASSERRGGTDTQYF
>few|TRBJ2-7|TRBV4-3|NA
TGCGCCAGCAGCCAAGTCCCCGGGAGCCAGTTCGACGAGCAGTACTTC
CASSQVPGSQFDEQYF
>NA|TRBJ2-5|TRBV2|NA
TGTGCCAGCGCCGAGTATGACGTCCAAGAGACCCAGTACTTC
CASAEYDVQETQYF
>NA|TRBJ2-7|TRBV7-8|NA
TGTGCCAGCAGCTCAAGGGGGTCGGGGAGGGAGCAGTACTTC
CASSSRGSGREQYF
>few|TRBJ1-2|TRBV7-9|NA
TGTGCCAGCAGCTTAGCCCCGGATGGCTACACCTTC
CASSLAPDGYTF